The 12 T cell receptor beta chains in this list originate from one sample, sequenced in a study of blood T cell repertoires in COVID-19. Clones were sequenced by immunoSEQ multiplex PCR, and TCRdb holds only the in-frame ones, with some missing. The sample includes roughly 400,000 clones, 85% to 90% of them seen just once. Sequenced input: PBMCs or T cells enriched from blood (not recorded which). These receptors all stem from a man aged 30 to 39 who had recovered from COVID-19.

The chain has TRBV7-2 and TRBJ2-7; D is possibly TRBD2 (6 bases). V lost 6 bases, J lost 1 base, and 13 bases lay in between. Germline loops: CDR1 SGHTA, CDR2 FQGNSA. The CDR3 consists of 14 residues. The CDR3 region is CASRGNGGSYEQYF. CDR3 DNA sequence: TGTGCCAGCAGGGGGAATGGGGGGTCCTACGAGCAGTACTTC. The variable domain in full, with the rest retrieved from reference TRBV7-2 and TRBJ2-7, is GAGVSQSPSNKVTEKGKDVELRCDPISGHTALYWYRQSLGQGLEFLIYFQGNSAPDKSGLPSDRFSAERTGGSVSTLTIQRTQQEDSAVYLCASRGNGGSYEQYFGPGTRLTVT.

The chain links TRBV5-1 to TRBJ2-3; TRBD2 aligns across 7 bases. The CDR3 is made up of 14 amino acids. Unmatched junction bases numbered 6, after V lost 2 bases and J lost 6 bases. Germline values: CDR1 SGHRS, CDR2 YFSETQ. CDR3 DNA sequence: TGCGCCAGCAGCTTTCTCCTGCGGGAGGATACGCAGTATTTT. Translating gives CASSFLLREDTQYF. The complete variable domain, with remaining parts taken from reference TRBV5-1 and TRBJ2-3, reads KAGVTQTPRYLIKTRGQQVTLSCSPISGHRSVSWYQQTPGQGLQFLFEYFSETQRNKGNFPGRFSGRQFSNSRSEMNVSTLELGDSALYLCASSFLLREDTQYFGPGTRLTVL.

The chain is built from TRBV7-2 and TRBJ1-3, with a weak D call TRBD1 (5 bases). Looked up from germline, CDR1 is SGHTA and CDR2 is FQGNSA. This CDR3 comprises 16 residues. V lost 5 bases and J lost 2, with 16 bases in between. This chain's CDR3 is CASSAVGGLTGNTIYF. DNA of the CDR3: TGTGCCAGCAGCGCCGTCGGGGGACTTACTGGAAACACCATATATTTT.

The rearrangement joins TRBV7-9 to TRBJ2-7; maybe TRBD1 (5 bases). The length of the CDR3 is 16 residues. Germline values: CDR1 SEHNR, CDR2 FQNEAQ (reference sequence). The ends were cut back, 0 bases at V and 0 bases at J, with 12 bases in the middle. The CDR3 spells CASSLAPGLSSYEQYF. The DNA of the CDR3 is TGTGCCAGCAGCTTAGCGCCAGGGCTGAGCTCCTACGAGCAGTACTTC.

This clone was observed once. The chain is built from TRBV7-9 and TRBJ1-2; D is undetermined. The V end lost 4 bases, the J end lost 0 bases, and 6 bases lay between the germline ends. The germline V gene encodes CDR1 SEHNR and CDR2 FQNEAQ (reference sequence). This CDR3 contains 13 residues. CDR3 DNA sequence: TGTGCCAGCAGCTCCCCAGCTAACTATGGCTACACCTTC. Its translation is CASSSPANYGYTF.

This rearrangement joins TRBV12-5 to TRBJ2-7; D remains ambiguous. The V end lost 0 bases, the J end lost 6 bases, and 9 bases lay between the germline ends. The CDR3 loop spans 13 amino acids. Germline CDR1 LGHNT, CDR2 FRNRAP. The CDR3 nucleotides read TGTGCTAGTGGTTTGGTATCTAATTCCGAGCAGTACTTC. Protein product: CASGLVSNSEQYF. Full variable domain (outside the CDR3, taken from reference TRBV12-5 and TRBJ2-7): DARVTQTPRHKVTEMGQEVTMRCQPILGHNTVFWYRQTMMQGLELLAYFRNRAPLDDSGMPKDRFSAEMPDATLATLKIQPSEPRDSAVYFCASGLVSNSEQYFGPGTRLTVT.

A single count supports this clone. This chain links TRBV2 with TRBJ1-5; perhaps TRBD1 as D (6 bases). V lost 6 bases and J lost 7, with 13 bases in between. Germline V gives CDR1 SNHLY, CDR2 FYNNEI. CDR3 size: 13 residues. The CDR3 coding sequence is TGTGCCAGCAGGTCAGGGGAGATCCAGCCCCAGCATTTT. This codes for CASRSGEIQPQHF.

The V and J genes are TRBV7-2 and TRBJ1-2; D remains unclear. Germline assignment: CDR1 SGHTA and CDR2 FQGNSA. The CDR3 consists of 13 residues. Between the trimmed V and J ends, which lost 5 bases and 3 bases, there was a span of 10 bases. CDR3 sequence (DNA): TGTGCCAGCAGCCCGAGTTCGGACTATGGCTACACCTTC. This translates into CASSPSSDYGYTF.

V and J are TRBV30 and TRBJ1-2; D call uncertain. CDR3 size: 12 residues. CDR1 and CDR2 (germline): GTSNPN, SVGIG (reference sequence). V gave up 0 bases and J gave up 4 bases, with 6 bases separating them. The DNA of the CDR3 is TGTGCCTGGAGTGTACTTCTCTATGGCTACACCTTC. Translated, it gives CAWSVLLYGYTF.

This chain links TRBV9 with TRBJ2-7; D gene unclear. Trimming took off 3 bases at V and 9 bases at J, with 16 bases between the two ends. CDR3 length equals 13 residues. Germline values: CDR1 SGDLS, CDR2 YYNGEE. The chain's CDR3 is CASSEQTTTVQYF. The DNA for the CDR3 is TGTGCCAGCAGCGAACAGACAACGACCGTGCAGTACTTC.

This chain connects TRBV30 to TRBJ1-4; D gene unclear. There are 15 residues in the CDR3. V lost 0 bases to trimming and J lost 5 bases, with 13 bases between them. Germline CDR1 and CDR2: GTSNPN and SVGIG (reference sequence). The CDR3 sequence is CAWSVSGLPNEKLFF. CDR3 in DNA: TGTGCCTGGAGTGTATCCGGACTGCCGAATGAAAAACTGTTTTTT.

The chain is built from TRBV28 and TRBJ1-3; tentatively, D is TRBD1 (6 bases). Germline assignment: CDR1 MDHEN and CDR2 SYDVKM. V dropped 10 bases and J dropped 2 bases, with 18 bases sitting between them. The CDR3 consists of 15 residues. The CDR3 sequence: CATSPGGLAGNTIYF. CDR3 coding DNA: TGTGCCACCTCGCCCGGGGGGCTGGCTGGAAACACCATATATTTT.